The rows below give T cell receptor beta chains drawn from one sample of a study of vaccination and CD4 T cells after COVID-19. TCRdb called the PCR reads again in MiXCR, with one record for every CDR3 protein. The top ten clones hold about a sixth of a sample with about 9,300 distinct CDR3 sequences, more than 45% of them seen once. Their target antigens are unknown. The sequencing input was CD4+ T cells from blood, cultured in vitro. These TCRs come from a human donor who had recovered from COVID-19. CDR3s include the opening cysteine and the closing phenylalanine or tryptophan. The D gene is left open where the match is weak. Not all rows give a size; the values are once, few, many and, for expanded clones, a class.

v_gene,j_gene,d_gene,abundance,CDR3aa,CDR3nt
TRBV6-1,TRBJ2-7,NA,NA,CASTRDLSSYEQYF,TGTGCCAGCACCCGGGACCTAAGCTCCTACGAGCAGTACTTC
TRBV20-1,TRBJ2-5,TRBD2,few,CSAGRHLGGNQETQYF,TGCAGTGCCGGCCGCCATCTGGGGGGGAACCAAGAGACCCAGTACTTC
TRBV19,TRBJ2-7,TRBD1,NA,CASSTGIGGKQYF,TGTGCCAGTAGCACTGGAATAGGGGGCAAGCAGTACTTC
TRBV5-1,TRBJ1-1,TRBD1,NA,CASSKGQGGTEAFF,TGCGCCAGCAGCAAAGGACAGGGAGGAACTGAAGCTTTCTTT
TRBV28,TRBJ1-2,NA,NA,CASRDPGRTTYGYTF,TGTGCCAGCAGGGACCCGGGACGCACTACCTATGGCTACACCTTC
TRBV20-1,TRBJ1-2,NA,few,CSAGDYGYTF,TGCAGTGCGGGGGACTATGGCTACACCTTC
TRBV9,TRBJ2-5,NA,NA,CASSVGRSLETQYF,TGTGCCAGCAGCGTGGGACGCTCTTTGGAGACCCAGTACTTC
TRBV7-2,TRBJ2-4,TRBD2,NA,CASSLVGAGTSGGAKNIQYF,TGTGCCAGCAGCCTTGTTGGCGCCGGGACTAGCGGGGGAGCCAAAAACATTCAGTACTTC
TRBV20-1,TRBJ2-5,TRBD1,NA,CSAYRGRETQYF,TGCAGTGCTTACAGGGGACGGGAGACCCAGTACTTC
TRBV15,TRBJ2-5,TRBD2,NA,CATSSDAGVSGTQYF,TGTGCCACCAGCAGCGACGCGGGGGTCTCGGGGACCCAGTACTTC
TRBV11-1,TRBJ2-4,TRBD2,NA,CASSAGGAKNIQYF,TGTGCCAGCAGCGCGGGGGGGGCCAAAAACATTCAGTACTTC
TRBV7-2,TRBJ1-1,NA,few,CASSLGGGGTEAFF,TGTGCCAGCAGCTTAGGAGGGGGAGGCACTGAAGCTTTCTTT
TRBV7-2,TRBJ2-5,NA,few,CASSLMTRAQYF,TGTGCCAGCAGCTTGATGACCCGGGCCCAGTACTTC
TRBV6-1,TRBJ2-7,NA,few,CASRGGGVEQYF,TGTGCCAGCAGGGGTGGGGGTGTGGAGCAGTACTTC
TRBV6-5,TRBJ1-1,NA,few,CASSYSPARPEAFF,TGTGCCAGCAGTTACTCCCCCGCCCGGCCTGAAGCTTTCTTT
TRBV11-3,TRBJ2-1,NA,NA,CASSTSSYNEQFF,TGTGCCAGCAGCACCAGCTCCTACAATGAGCAGTTCTTC
TRBV7-2,TRBJ1-1,NA,NA,CASSLEANTEAFF,TGTGCCAGCAGCTTAGAAGCGAACACTGAAGCTTTCTTT
TRBV21-1,TRBJ1-1,NA,few,CASPKEGNTEAFF,TGTGCCAGCCCTAAGGAGGGGAACACTGAAGCTTTCTTT
TRBV2,TRBJ1-1,NA,NA,CASTQGGTAFF,TGTGCCAGCACCCAAGGGGGGACAGCTTTCTTT
TRBV12-3/TRBV12-4,TRBJ1-5,NA,NA,CASRTLGGPSNQPQHF,TGTGCCAGCAGAACCCTCGGCGGCCCGAGCAATCAGCCCCAGCATTTT
TRBV28,TRBJ2-7,TRBD2,NA,CASSLMAGASYEQYF,TGTGCCAGCAGTTTAATGGCGGGAGCCTCCTACGAGCAGTACTTC
TRBV20-1,TRBJ1-5,NA,NA,CSATLGREQPQHF,TGCAGTGCTACGCTGGGGCGCGAGCAGCCCCAGCATTTT
TRBV7-3,TRBJ1-2,NA,NA,CASSSQGYGYTF,TGTGCCAGCAGCTCCCAGGGATATGGCTACACCTTC
TRBV7-2,TRBJ1-1,TRBD1,NA,CASSPDGTANTEAFF,TGTGCCAGCAGCCCCGATGGGACAGCGAACACTGAAGCTTTCTTT
TRBV20-1,TRBJ1-4,NA,few,CSASLGANEKLFF,TGCAGTGCTTCCCTCGGGGCGAATGAAAAACTGTTTTTT
TRBV20-1,TRBJ2-7,TRBD2,medium-sized,CSARSGTSGTYEQYF,TGCAGTGCTCGATCCGGGACTAGCGGAACCTACGAGCAGTACTTC
TRBV7-2,TRBJ2-7,NA,NA,CASSFLMGQDYEQYF,TGTGCCAGCAGCTTTTTGATGGGACAAGACTACGAGCAGTACTTC
TRBV11-2,TRBJ1-2,TRBD1,NA,CASSRLGQGYGYTF,TGTGCCAGCAGCCGCCTGGGACAGGGCTATGGCTACACCTTC
TRBV6-1,TRBJ1-1,NA,NA,CASADPSGPEAFF,TGTGCCAGCGCGGATCCTTCCGGGCCTGAAGCTTTCTTT
TRBV6-1,TRBJ1-5,TRBD1,few,CASSDRGINQPQHF,TGTGCCAGCTCGGACAGGGGGATTAATCAGCCCCAGCATTTT
TRBV2,TRBJ2-7,NA,NA,CASRGAVYGNEQYF,TGTGCCAGCAGGGGAGCCGTGTATGGGAATGAGCAGTACTTC
TRBV6-2/TRBV6-3,TRBJ1-1,TRBD1,few,CASSAGTGYTEAFF,TGTGCCAGCAGTGCCGGGACAGGGTACACTGAAGCTTTCTTT
TRBV28,TRBJ2-1,TRBD2,NA,CASRARLSAGRAANEQFF,TGTGCCAGCAGAGCTAGGCTGTCGGCGGGGAGGGCCGCGAATGAGCAGTTCTTC
TRBV19,TRBJ1-4,NA,NA,CASSIGGAGEKLFF,TGTGCCAGTAGTATTGGGGGGGCCGGTGAAAAACTGTTTTTT
TRBV12-3/TRBV12-4,TRBJ2-7,NA,NA,CASSFAGLEQYF,TGTGCCAGCAGTTTTGCGGGCCTCGAGCAGTACTTC
TRBV28,TRBJ1-5,NA,NA,CASSLSGVNGPQHF,TGTGCCAGCAGTTTATCGGGCGTTAATGGGCCCCAGCATTTT
TRBV6-1,TRBJ2-3,NA,few,CASKGLREDTQYF,TGTGCCAGTAAGGGACTTCGGGAAGATACGCAGTATTTT
TRBV5-3,TRBJ1-2,NA,NA,CARSIEGIYGYTF,TGTGCCAGAAGCATTGAGGGAATCTATGGCTACACCTTC
TRBV12-5,TRBJ1-1,NA,NA,CASGETGGAFF,TGTGCTAGTGGCGAAACCGGCGGAGCTTTCTTT
TRBV20-1,TRBJ2-7,TRBD1,NA,CSASTGQGIYEQYF,TGCAGTGCTTCCACCGGACAGGGGATCTACGAGCAGTACTTC
TRBV12-3/TRBV12-4,TRBJ1-3,TRBD1,NA,CASSPNTGGENTIYF,TGTGCCAGCAGTCCTAACACAGGGGGCGAAAACACCATATATTTT
TRBV24-1,TRBJ2-7,TRBD1,NA,CATSKTGASYEQYF,TGTGCCACCAGCAAGACAGGGGCCAGCTACGAGCAGTACTTC
TRBV6-2/TRBV6-3,TRBJ2-1,NA,NA,CASRPSGGNEQFF,TGTGCCAGCAGACCCTCCGGGGGCAATGAGCAGTTCTTC
TRBV5-1,TRBJ2-3,TRBD2,NA,CASSLRTSGRTDTQYF,TGCGCCAGCAGCTTGAGGACTAGCGGGAGGACAGATACGCAGTATTTT
TRBV7-3,TRBJ2-5,NA,few,CASSLMGQGGRETQYF,TGTGCCAGCAGCTTAATGGGGCAGGGTGGTAGAGAGACCCAGTACTTC
TRBV4-2,TRBJ2-7,TRBD2,NA,CASSQPAGFYEQYF,TGTGCCAGCAGCCAACCAGCGGGATTCTACGAGCAGTACTTC
TRBV7-7,TRBJ2-5,NA,NA,CASSQGGGSETQYF,TGTGCTAGCAGCCAGGGGGGGGGTTCAGAGACCCAGTACTTC
TRBV12-3/TRBV12-4,TRBJ1-1,NA,NA,CASKQGGLNTEAFF,TGTGCCAGCAAACAGGGCGGATTGAACACTGAAGCTTTCTTT
TRBV6-2/TRBV6-3,TRBJ1-1,NA,few,CASSYTRGIEAFF,TGTGCCAGCAGTTACACCCGGGGCATTGAAGCTTTCTTT
TRBV12-3/TRBV12-4,TRBJ1-6,TRBD1,large,CASSRTGIASSYNSPLHF,TGTGCCAGCAGTAGGACAGGGATTGCCAGCTCCTATAATTCACCCCTCCACTTT
TRBV7-2,TRBJ2-5,NA,NA,CASSLGGTASQETQYF,TGTGCCAGCAGCTTAGGAGGCACAGCCTCCCAAGAGACCCAGTACTTC
TRBV12-3/TRBV12-4,TRBJ2-7,NA,once,CASRSSGLQGEQYF,TGTGCCAGCAGGTCATCCGGGCTACAGGGCGAGCAGTACTTC
TRBV7-8,TRBJ2-3,NA,NA,CASSRGSNKDTQYF,TGTGCCAGCAGCCGAGGGAGTAACAAAGATACGCAGTATTTT
TRBV6-1,TRBJ1-3,NA,NA,CASRTNQYSGNTIYF,TGTGCCAGCAGGACCAATCAATACTCTGGAAACACCATATATTTT
TRBV6-1,TRBJ2-1,NA,NA,CASMPDSYNEQFF,TGTGCCAGCATGCCGGACAGCTACAATGAGCAGTTCTTC